Following are 2 T cell receptor beta chains from one sample sequenced in a study of technical replicates of blood from a handful of donors. Profiled with immunoSEQ multiplex PCR; TCRdb holds only in-frame clones, not every one. The repertoire holds fewer than 90,000 clones, with around nine tenths as singletons. The sequencing input was T cells isolated from PBMCs. The receptors were gathered from a human donor in good health.

V gene TRBV5-4 combines with J gene TRBJ2-1, with a weak D call TRBD1 (6 bases). Trimming took 5 bases from V and 7 from J, leaving 13 bases between them. The CDR3 is made up of 13 amino acids. Per germline, CDR1 SGHNT and CDR2 YYREEE (reference sequence). The CDR3 DNA is TGTGCCAGCAGTTTAGACAGGAGGAATGAGCAGTTCTTC. This codes for CASSLDRRNEQFF.

In this sample, this clone turned up once. CDR3 nucleotide sequence: TGTGCCAGCAGCCAAGATCTAAACAGGGAAGGACCCCAGCATTTT. Translating it yields CASSQDLNREGPQHF. V gene TRBV4-2 combines with J gene TRBJ1-5; possible D gene TRBD1, 6 bases. Trimming left V 0 bases short and J 10 bases short, with 16 bases between. CDR1 LGHNA and CDR2 YNFKEQ come from the germline V gene. There are 15 residues in the CDR3.